A selection of T cell receptor beta chains follows, all from one sample in a study of molecular identifiers for immune sequencing clone quantification. TCRdb redid the calling of the PCR reads with MiXCR, one entry per CDR3 protein. The repertoire holds about half a million distinct CDR3 sequences, with roughly 26% as singletons. The sequenced sample consisted of naive CD8+ T cells from blood, with Jurkat cell RNA spiked in. The receptors were gathered from a human donor in good health. Some libraries in this study had Jurkat cell RNA spiked in. CDR3s include the opening cysteine and the closing phenylalanine or tryptophan. The D gene is left open where the match is weak. Clone size is stated in some rows and not others, as once, few, many or a class when expanded.

NA	NA	TRBV4-1	TRBJ1-1	TGTGCCAGCAGCCCGGGATCGAACACTGAAGCTTTCTTT	CASSPGSNTEAFF
TRBD1	NA	TRBV5-1	TRBJ2-2	TGCGCCAGCAGGACACCCGGGACAGGGGGGACCGGGGAGCTGTTTTTT	CASRTPGTGGTGELFF
NA	few	TRBV30	TRBJ2-7	TGTGCCTGGAGTGCATGGGTAGGCCACTTGCAGTACTTC	CAWSAWVGHLQYF
NA	NA	TRBV28	TRBJ1-5	TGTGCCAGCAGGCGTAGGACGGCGGTGGGACAGCCCCAGCATTTT	CASRRRTAVGQPQHF
TRBD2	few	TRBV7-9	TRBJ2-1	TGTGCCAGCAGCTTGGCGGGAGGGATACTCGATGAGCAGTTCTTC	CASSLAGGILDEQFF
NA	many	TRBV6-6	TRBJ2-3	TGTGCCAGCAGTATCTTGGCGGGATATGTAGATACGCAGTATTTT	CASSILAGYVDTQYF
NA	few	TRBV20-1	TRBJ2-7	TGCAGTGCTAGGGAACATAGCCTCAACTACGAGCAGTACTTC	CSAREHSLNYEQYF
NA	few	TRBV27	TRBJ2-7	TGTGCCAGCAGTTTTCAGGGCCACGAGCAGTACTTC	CASSFQGHEQYF
NA	few	TRBV6-1	TRBJ2-3	TGTGCCAGCAGTGCATATAGGGACTTGACAGATACGCAGTATTTT	CASSAYRDLTDTQYF
NA	many	TRBV30	TRBJ2-3	TGTGCCTGGAGAGGCGGGGTACCGCAGTATTTT	CAWRGGVPQYF
TRBD2	few	TRBV29-1	TRBJ2-7	TGCAGCGTTGTAAGAGCGGGAGGGCTCTACGAGCAGTACTTC	CSVVRAGGLYEQYF
NA	NA	TRBV4-3	TRBJ1-2	TGCGCCAGCAGCCAAGAGATAGGGCTCAGCTATGGCTACACCTTC	CASSQEIGLSYGYTF
TRBD2	many	TRBV7-9	TRBJ2-7	TGTGCCAGCAGCCCCGCCTCTAGCGGGAGCCACGAGCAGTACTTC	CASSPASSGSHEQYF